The 26 T cell receptor beta chains below all came from one sample that was sequenced in a study of cytomegalovirus exposure and HLA in healthy donors. Researchers ran the PCR with 60 Vbeta and 13 Jbeta primers. Here immunoSEQ multiplex PCR was the method, and the copy in TCRdb shows in-frame clones only, minus some. The sample holds about 150,000 clones, roughly 68% seen once. The sequenced sample consisted of PBMCs. These receptors were obtained from a man aged 25 to 40 in good health and CMV-seropositive.

The V call is TRBV30, the J call TRBJ2-5; D gene ambiguous. Germline CDR1 is GTSNPN and CDR2 is SVGIG (reference sequence). V dropped 0 bases and J dropped 4 bases, with 6 bases sitting between them. The CDR3 consists of 12 residues. The CDR3 sequence is CAWSVVRETQYF. Here the CDR3 DNA reads TGTGCCTGGAGTGTGGTCAGAGAGACCCAGTACTTC.

This CDR3 is CASSHDRERALGPQHF. The CDR3 DNA reads TGCGCCAGCAGCCACGACAGGGAACGTGCACTCGGGCCCCAGCATTTT. The chain joins TRBV5-1 to TRBJ1-5; 7 bases fit TRBD1. The CDR3 consists of 16 residues. Germline V gives CDR1 SGHRS, CDR2 YFSETQ. V shed 4 bases, J shed 9 bases, and the junction held 16 bases outside the gene matches.

This clone was seen a single time. This rearrangement joins TRBV5-1 to TRBJ1-4, with D hard to call. This CDR3 is 13 amino acids long. CDR1 and CDR2 from the germline V gene are SGHRS and YFSETQ. V lost 4 bases and J 6 bases, leaving 10 bases between the germline ends. CDR3 in amino acids: CASSQWLDEKLFF. The CDR3 DNA reads as TGCGCCAGCAGCCAGTGGTTGGATGAAAAACTGTTTTTT.

The rearrangement uses TRBV4-1 and TRBJ2-3, with TRBD2 identical over 8 bases. Looked up from germline, CDR1 is MGHRA and CDR2 is YSYEKL. V shed 1 base, J shed 1 base, and the junction held 10 bases outside the gene matches. This CDR3 has 18 amino acids. The CDR3 loop reads CASSQVRRGAGGTDTQYF. The CDR3 region has the DNA TGCGCCAGCAGCCAAGTCAGGCGGGGAGCGGGGGGCACAGATACGCAGTATTTT.

The chain joins TRBV6-4 to TRBJ1-1; maybe TRBD1 (5 bases). V was trimmed by 6 bases and J by 3 bases, leaving 11 bases between them. CDR3 length: 13 residues. Germline lookup yields CDR1 MRHNA and CDR2 SNTAGT. CDR3 sequence reads: CASSRSRDTEAFF. The CDR3 nucleotides read TGTGCCAGCAGCCGGTCCAGGGACACTGAAGCTTTCTTT.

The CDR3 loop is CASSYREGQAPGWVNEQFF. The DNA for the CDR3 is TGTGCCAGCAGCTATCGGGAAGGACAGGCCCCCGGGTGGGTCAATGAGCAGTTCTTC. The chain employs TRBV7-8 and TRBJ2-1; 7 positions agree with TRBD1. The CDR3 covers 19 residues. In germline, CDR1 is SGHVS, CDR2 FQNEAQ. V lost 4 bases to trimming and J lost 6 bases; unmatched junction nucleotides: 21.

This clone was seen only a few times. The chain uses TRBV4-1 and TRBJ1-2, with 8 bases matching TRBD1. V lost 3 bases to trimming and J lost 2 bases; unmatched junction nucleotides: 14. Germline CDR1 is MGHRA and CDR2 is YSYEKL. This CDR3 is 18 amino acids long. The CDR3 region has the DNA TGCGCCAGCAGCCATTCCCCGGGACAGGCCTTGGAGAACTATGGCTACACCTTC. This gives the protein CASSHSPGQALENYGYTF.

This clone has more than one count but fewer than ten. Written as DNA, the CDR3 is TGTGCCAGCAGCGAGGGGGTAAGGGCCGAATCTTCCTACGAGCAGTACTTC. Translated: CASSEGVRAESSYEQYF. The chain recombines TRBV7-6 with TRBJ2-5, with TRBD1 as a possible D gene (6 bases). The assigned J gene may be wrong: the sequence end matches TRBJ2-7 better. There are 17 residues in the CDR3. The germline gives CDR1 SGHVS, CDR2 FNYEAQ.

The count of this clone is one. The CDR3 DNA follows: TGTGCCAGTAGTCGACTAGCGGGAGGAACCTACGAGCAGTACTTC. Its protein product is CASSRLAGGTYEQYF. V is TRBV19 and J is TRBJ2-7; the match to TRBD2 covers 13 bases. This CDR3 has 15 amino acids. Germline assignment: CDR1 LNHDA and CDR2 SQIVND (reference sequence). V lost 5 bases to trimming and J lost 2 bases; unmatched junction nucleotides: 3.

This sequence joins TRBV19 and TRBJ2-5, with TRBD2 identical over 7 bases. V shed 5 bases, J shed 3 bases, and the junction held 9 bases outside the gene matches. The germline V gene encodes CDR1 LNHDA and CDR2 SQIVND (reference sequence). CDR3 length equals 15 residues. The CDR3 here is CASSPTSYKKETQYF. The DNA for the CDR3 is TGTGCCAGTAGTCCGACTAGCTACAAGAAAGAGACCCAGTACTTC. Full variable domain (outside the CDR3, taken from reference TRBV19 and TRBJ2-5): DGGITQSPKYLFRKEGQNVTLSCEQNLNHDAMYWYRQDPGQGLRLIYYSQIVNDFQKGDIAEGYSVSREKKESFPLTVTSAQKNPTAFYLCASSPTSYKKETQYFGPGTRLLVL.

This rearrangement joins TRBV5-6 to TRBJ2-5; tentatively, D is TRBD2 (7 bases). CDR3 length equals 14 residues. CDR1 is SGHDT, CDR2 YYEEEE, per germline. V gave up 4 bases and J gave up 5 bases, with 15 bases separating them. Written as DNA, the CDR3 is TGTGCCAGCAGCCCTGGGGGGGGCAGGGAGACCCAGTACTTC. Protein: CASSPGGGRETQYF. Combining the CDR3 with reference TRBV5-6 and TRBJ2-5 gives the whole variable domain DAGVTQSPTHLIKTRGQQVTLRCSPKSGHDTVSWYQQALGQGPQFIFQYYEEEERQRGNFPDRFSGHQFPNYSSELNVNALLLGDSALYLCASSPGGGRETQYFGPGTRLLVL.

The chain uses TRBV7-2 and TRBJ2-6, with 11 bases aligning to TRBD2. The ends lost 5 bases at V and 0 bases at J; junction bases unmatched: 6. There are 18 residues in the CDR3. Germline CDR1 and CDR2: SGHTA and FQGNSA. CDR3 region: CASSPGLAGFSGANVLTF. DNA for the CDR3: TGTGCCAGCAGCCCCGGACTAGCGGGCTTCTCTGGGGCCAACGTCCTGACTTTC.

Only a few counts were recorded for this clone. V usage is TRBV6-5 and J usage is TRBJ1-1; 7 nucleotides match TRBD1. The CDR3 contains 14 residues. Germline CDR1 MNHEY, CDR2 SVGAGI. V lost 5 bases and J lost 5; bases outside the gene matches: 8. Here the CDR3 DNA reads TGTGCCAGCAGTCAACGACAGGGTTGGACTGAAGCTTTCTTT. Its translation: CASSQRQGWTEAFF.

The V gene is TRBV12-5, the J gene TRBJ1-1; 7 nucleotides align to TRBD1. This CDR3 is built from 18 residues. Germline loops: CDR1 LGHNT, CDR2 FRNRAP. Trimming took 1 base from V and 1 from J; bases not matched to a gene: 12. CDR3 DNA: TGTGCTAGTGGTTTGGCCTACGGGACAGACAACGGGAACACTGAAGCTTTCTTT. It specifies CASGLAYGTDNGNTEAFF.

CDR3 DNA: TGTGCCAGCAGCCAAGTGGAGGGTATCGAGCAGTACTTC. Translation: CASSQVEGIEQYF. The chain has TRBV14 and TRBJ2-7, with D possibly TRBD2 on 6 matching bases. Trimming stripped 1 base from V and 6 bases from J, with 10 bases between. Germline CDR1 and CDR2: SGHDN and FVKESK. This CDR3 spans 13 amino acids.

This clone was detected a few times. The chain combines TRBV6-1 with TRBJ2-7; TRBD2 matches 8 bases. The CDR3 runs 13 residues. J was trimmed by 7 bases and V by 4 bases; bases with no gene match: 6. Germline lookup yields CDR1 MNHNS and CDR2 SASEGT. This chain's CDR3 is CASSAGTSREQYF. The CDR3, as DNA: TGTGCCAGCAGTGCCGGGACTAGTCGGGAGCAGTACTTC.

A single count supports this clone. V is TRBV2 and J is TRBJ1-1; D gene unclear. Germline CDR1 reads SNHLY; CDR2 reads FYNNEI. The CDR3 length is 12 residues. Trimming cost V 6 bases and J 7 bases, with 12 bases left between them. CDR3 in amino acids: CASSDRGDEAFF. The CDR3 DNA follows: TGTGCCAGCAGCGACCGGGGAGATGAAGCTTTCTTT.

This clone was recorded a few times. A far larger clone differs by one base, so this is likely a read error. This sequence joins TRBV7-8 and TRBJ2-5; 7 bases map to TRBD2. With the DNA end fitting TRBJ2-7 better, the J assignment may be wrong. Germline values: CDR1 SGHVS, CDR2 FQNEAQ. The CDR3 spans 16 residues. This chain's CDR3 is CASSLERGGNYYEQYF. CDR3 nucleotides: TGTGCCAGCAGCTTAGAGCGGGGCGGGAACTACTACGAGCAGTACTTC.

The rearrangement joins TRBV7-9 to TRBJ2-7; the match to TRBD1 covers 11 bases. The V gene end was trimmed by 4 bases and the J gene end by 5 bases; junction bases not matched to a gene: 4. The CDR3 has 14 amino acids. Germline V CDR1 and CDR2: SEHNR, FQNEAQ (reference sequence). DNA of the CDR3: TGTGCCAGCAGCTGGGACAGGGGGTACCACGAGCAGTACTTC. Its translation: CASSWDRGYHEQYF.

In nucleotides, the CDR3 is TGTGCCAGCAGCTGGGACACACAGGTCCCCTATGGCTACACCTTC. Translating gives CASSWDTQVPYGYTF. The V call is TRBV7-2, the J call TRBJ1-2; the D gene is possibly TRBD1 (6 bases). V lost 4 bases to trimming and J lost 4 bases, with 16 bases between them. The CDR3 totals 15 residues. The V gene's germline CDR1 is SGHTA and CDR2 FQGNSA. The variable domain in full, completed from reference TRBV7-2 and TRBJ1-2, reads GAGVSQSPSNKVTEKGKDVELRCDPISGHTALYWYRQSLGQGLEFLIYFQGNSAPDKSGLPSDRFSAERTGGSVSTLTIQRTQQEDSAVYLCASSWDTQVPYGYTFGSGTRLTVV.

This chain connects TRBV4-1 to TRBJ2-5; TRBD2 agrees at 7 bases. J lost 3 bases, V lost 1 base, and 11 bases had no gene match. The CDR3 covers 17 residues. The germline V gene encodes CDR1 MGHRA and CDR2 YSYEKL. CDR3 protein: CASSQGVGSGHKETQYF. CDR3 sequence (DNA): TGCGCCAGCAGCCAAGGTGTTGGTAGCGGGCATAAAGAGACCCAGTACTTC.

This rearrangement joins TRBV5-1 to TRBJ1-4; D is unresolved. In germline, CDR1 is SGHRS, CDR2 YFSETQ. CDR3 length equals 14 residues. The ends were cut back, 5 bases at V and 3 bases at J, with 11 bases in the middle. This chain's CDR3 is CASRQQWSNEKLFF. CDR3 sequence (DNA): TGCGCCAGCAGACAACAATGGTCTAATGAAAAACTGTTTTTT.

V is TRBV28 and J is TRBJ2-7; D is perhaps TRBD2 (6 bases). The CDR3 contains 15 residues. Trimming removed 6 bases at V and 2 bases at J, with 17 bases between. The germline gives CDR1 MDHEN, CDR2 SYDVKM. The CDR3 is CASRSGTGAAYEQYF. In DNA, the CDR3 is TGTGCCAGCAGATCCGGGACGGGAGCCGCCTACGAGCAGTACTTC.

The chain joins TRBV27 to TRBJ2-1, with 10 bases that match TRBD2. This CDR3 has 15 residues. Trimming removed 3 bases from V and 7 bases from J; junction bases left unmatched: 6. Germline assignment: CDR1 MNHEY and CDR2 SMNVEV (reference sequence). This CDR3 reads CASSFSGRLKNEQFF. In nucleotides, the CDR3 is TGTGCCAGCAGTTTTAGCGGGAGGTTAAAGAATGAGCAGTTCTTC.

The chain carries TRBV7-2 and TRBJ2-7; TRBD1 is a possible D gene (5 bases). The CDR3 loop spans 14 amino acids. Germline lookup yields CDR1 SGHTA and CDR2 FQGNSA. V was clipped by 2 bases and J by 2 bases, with 10 bases between them. CDR3: CASSLLTGTYEQYF. CDR3 DNA: TGTGCCAGCAGCTTATTAACAGGCACCTACGAGCAGTACTTC.

In nucleotides, the CDR3 is TGTGCCAGCACCTTGCAGGGGTTCCAAGAGACCCAGTACTTC. Protein: CASTLQGFQETQYF. The rearrangement uses TRBV28 and TRBJ2-5; D is perhaps TRBD1 (6 bases). V was shortened by 7 bases and J by 1 base, with 13 bases between the two germline ends. The CDR3 runs 14 residues. Germline V CDR1 and CDR2: MDHEN, SYDVKM.